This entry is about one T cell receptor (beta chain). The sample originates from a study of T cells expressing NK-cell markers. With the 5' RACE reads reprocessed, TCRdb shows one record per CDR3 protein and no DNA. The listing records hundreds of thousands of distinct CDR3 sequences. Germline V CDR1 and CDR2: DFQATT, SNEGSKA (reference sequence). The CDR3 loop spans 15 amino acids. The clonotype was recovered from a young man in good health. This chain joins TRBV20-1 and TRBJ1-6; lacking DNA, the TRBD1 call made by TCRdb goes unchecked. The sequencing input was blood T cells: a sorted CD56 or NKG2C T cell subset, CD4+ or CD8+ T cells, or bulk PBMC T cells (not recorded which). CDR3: CSAREGDREVSPLHF.